The 30 T cell receptor beta chains reported below all come from one sample, sequenced in a study of T cell repertoires in MIS-A myocarditis. The method was immunoSEQ multiplex PCR; TCRdb's version includes in-frame clones alone and lacks a portion of them. The table records some 10,000 clones, around nine tenths of them present only once. The sequencing input was thoracic lymph node tissue obtained at autopsy. These receptors were taken from a man between 18 and 35 years old with fulminant myocarditis from multisystem inflammatory syndrome in adults (MIS-A) after COVID-19.

This chain joins TRBV14 and TRBJ2-7; the D is unclear. Trimming removed 1 base at V and 0 bases at J, with 7 bases between. The CDR3 has 14 amino acids. Germline assignment: CDR1 SGHDN and CDR2 FVKESK. CDR3 bases: TGTGCCAGCAGCCAAGGTAGTTACTCCTACGAGCAGTACTTC. This sequence encodes CASSQGSYSYEQYF.

The chain is built from TRBV6-5 and TRBJ1-2; D unclear. Trimming pared 6 bases from V and 2 bases from J, leaving 16 bases between. There are 15 residues in the CDR3. The V gene's germline CDR1 is MNHEY and CDR2 SVGAGI. The chain's CDR3 is CASRDQINGNYGYTF. As DNA, the CDR3 is TGTGCCAGCAGGGATCAGATAAATGGGAACTATGGCTACACCTTC.

Concerning this clone: Within the sample, other DNA sequences also encode this same CDR3. This chain uses TRBV18 with TRBJ2-1, with TRBD2 matching over 7 bases. The CDR3 runs to 12 residues. Trimming cost V 3 bases and J 9 bases; bases outside gene matches: 2. Per germline, CDR1 KGHSH and CDR2 LQKENI. The DNA of the CDR3 is TGTGCCAGCTCACCTCCGGGGGGTGAGCAGTTCTTC. Protein sequence: CASSPPGGEQFF.

This chain joins TRBV7-9 and TRBJ1-3; TRBD1 aligns across 9 bases. J lost 0 bases, V lost 5 bases, and 14 bases had no gene match. Germline values: CDR1 SEHNR, CDR2 FQNEAQ (reference sequence). This CDR3 is built from 19 residues. CDR3 amino acids: CASSAYRGLPVHSGNTIYF. CDR3 DNA sequence: TGTGCCAGCAGCGCCTACAGGGGGCTCCCCGTACACTCTGGAAACACCATATATTTT.

The CDR3 DNA is TGTGCCAGCAGTCAACTAGCGGGGGGCCCAGATACGCAGTATTTT. It codes for CASSQLAGGPDTQYF. The V call is TRBV6-5, the J call TRBJ2-3; 12 nucleotides line up with TRBD2. Germline lookup yields CDR1 MNHEY and CDR2 SVGAGI. CDR3 length: 15 amino acids. V lost 5 bases and J lost 4; bases outside the gene matches: 4.

V gene TRBV6-6 combines with J gene TRBJ1-1; D is uncertain. CDR1 is MNHNY, CDR2 SVGAGI, per germline (reference sequence). This CDR3 is 13 amino acids long. The V gene lost 0 bases and the J gene lost 4 bases, with 6 bases spanning the gap. The DNA of the CDR3 is TGTGCCAGCAGTTACTCGACGTCCACTGAAGCTTTCTTT. The encoded protein is CASSYSTSTEAFF.

The chain employs TRBV2 and TRBJ2-2; D call uncertain. Deletions cut 2 bases from V and 6 bases from J, with 7 bases between. Germline V gene lookup returns CDR1 SNHLY and CDR2 FYNNEI. The CDR3 totals 13 residues. This CDR3 is CASSELPSGELFF. The CDR3 bases are TGTGCCAGCAGTGAACTTCCGTCCGGGGAGCTGTTTTTT.

The genes are TRBV4-1 and TRBJ2-3; 9 bases align to TRBD2. The CDR3 covers 19 residues. V gave up 0 bases and J gave up 4 bases; unmatched junction bases: 14. Germline-derived CDR1 and CDR2 are MGHRA and YSYEKL. DNA of the CDR3: TGCGCCAGCAGCCAAGAGTCTTTAAGGGCTAGCGGGGCCGCAGATACGCAGTATTTT. Translation gives CASSQESLRASGAADTQYF.

This clone was seen once. The chain employs TRBV6-5 and TRBJ2-1, with D possibly matching TRBD1 (5 bases). V was shortened by 3 bases and J by 6 bases, with 15 bases between the two germline ends. CDR1 is MNHEY, CDR2 SVGAGI, per germline. CDR3 length: 15 residues. CDR3 sequence reads: CASSYKGPRGNEQFF. Written as DNA, the CDR3 is TGTGCCAGCAGTTATAAAGGACCAAGGGGCAATGAGCAGTTCTTC.

This chain connects TRBV11-2 to TRBJ2-1, with a possible D match to TRBD2 (5 bases). V was cut by 1 base and J by 5 bases, with 12 bases left in between. CDR1 SGHAT and CDR2 FQNNGV come from the germline V gene. The CDR3 loop spans 15 amino acids. This CDR3 reads CASSLGADIHNEQFF. The DNA for the CDR3 is TGTGCCAGCAGCTTAGGAGCGGATATTCACAATGAGCAGTTCTTC.

The rearrangement links TRBV11-3 to TRBJ2-2, with D possibly matching TRBD1 (6 bases). The CDR3 contains 13 residues. The germline gives CDR1 SGHNT, CDR2 YENEEA. V was cut by 8 bases and J by 0 bases, with 7 bases left in between. The CDR3 DNA is TGTGCCAGCGGGACAACGAACACCGGGGAGCTGTTTTTT. The encoded protein is CASGTTNTGELFF.

The rearrangement joins TRBV19 to TRBJ1-3; 7 bases are shared with TRBD1. Trimming at V came to 5 bases and at J to 0 bases, leaving 4 bases not matched to a gene. The CDR3 loop spans 15 amino acids. Germline V lookup: CDR1 LNHDA, CDR2 SQIVND (reference sequence). CDR3 nucleotides: TGTGCCAGTAGTCCCCGGACAGGCTCTGGAAACACCATATATTTT. Residues: CASSPRTGSGNTIYF.

This chain joins TRBV12-3 or TRBV12-4 and TRBJ1-3, with D possibly being TRBD1 (5 bases). There are 13 residues in the CDR3. V was cut by 9 bases and J by 0 bases, with 9 bases left in between. The CDR3 bases are TGTGCCAGTCAGGGAAACTCTGGAAACACCATATATTTT. Its protein is CASQGNSGNTIYF.

V usage is TRBV5-5 and J usage is TRBJ1-2; TRBD1 is a possible D gene (5 bases). Trimming pared 6 bases from V and 0 bases from J, leaving 9 bases between. Germline V CDR1 and CDR2: SGHKS, YYEKEE (reference sequence). This CDR3 region has 13 residues. This CDR3 is CASTTRANYGYTF. CDR3 DNA sequence: TGTGCCAGCACGACCAGGGCTAACTATGGCTACACCTTC.

This chain uses TRBV27 with TRBJ1-1, with D possibly TRBD1 on 6 matching bases. Looked up from germline, CDR1 is MNHEY and CDR2 is SMNVEV (reference sequence). V gave up 3 bases and J gave up 3 bases, with 11 bases separating them. The length of the CDR3 is 14 residues. Here the CDR3 DNA reads TGTGCCAGCAGTTTGGGGGCGTTTTACACTGAAGCTTTCTTT. This gives the protein CASSLGAFYTEAFF.

This chain connects TRBV5-4 to TRBJ1-1; D unresolved. Germline V gene lookup returns CDR1 SGHNT and CDR2 YYREEE (reference sequence). With 1 base removed from V and 1 base from J, the gap between germline ends came to 8 bases. This CDR3 is 14 amino acids long. The CDR3 DNA follows: TGTGCCAGCAGCTTGCGGGCGAAGAACACTGAAGCTTTCTTT. This encodes CASSLRAKNTEAFF. Together with reference TRBV5-4 and TRBJ1-1, the CDR3 gives the full variable domain: ETGVTQSPTHLIKTRGQQVTLRCSSQSGHNTVSWYQQALGQGPQFIFQYYREEENGRGNFPPRFSGLQFPNYSSELNVNALELDDSALYLCASSLRAKNTEAFFGQGTRLTVV.

CDR3 region: CASSMGRTKLFF. The CDR3 nucleotides are TGTGCCAGTAGTATGGGACGAACTAAACTGTTTTTT. This chain connects TRBV19 to TRBJ1-4, with D possibly being TRBD1 (5 bases). The V end was cut by 3 bases, the J end by 11 bases, with 10 bases between. The CDR3 consists of 12 residues. The germline V gene encodes CDR1 LNHDA and CDR2 SQIVND (reference sequence).

The rearrangement uses TRBV4-1 and TRBJ2-1; 11 bases are shared with TRBD2. After removal of 4 bases from V and 8 bases from J, the junction contained 7 bases not matched to a gene. The germline V gene has CDR1 MGHRA and CDR2 YSYEKL. This CDR3 contains 15 residues. The CDR3: CASSRSGTSGDEQFF. The CDR3, as DNA: TGCGCCAGCAGCCGATCCGGGACTAGCGGTGATGAGCAGTTCTTC.

The chain has TRBV13 and TRBJ1-1; 11 bases align to TRBD1. CDR1 and CDR2 from the germline V gene are PRHDT and FYEKMQ (reference sequence). V was clipped by 2 bases and J by 3 bases; unmatched bases: 14. This CDR3 has 19 amino acids. This CDR3 reads CASSLREWTGGELDTEAFF. CDR3 nucleotides: TGTGCCAGCAGCTTAAGGGAGTGGACAGGGGGCGAGTTGGACACTGAAGCTTTCTTT.

V gene TRBV6-5 combines with J gene TRBJ1-3, with D perhaps TRBD1 (6 bases). Germline V gives CDR1 MNHEY, CDR2 SVGAGI. There are 14 residues in the CDR3. V was cut by 4 bases and J by 1 base, with 8 bases left in between. CDR3 sequence reads: CASSSQGSGNTIYF. The CDR3 nucleotides read TGTGCCAGCAGTTCCCAGGGGTCTGGAAACACCATATATTTT.

The V call is TRBV10-3, the J call TRBJ1-5; D possibly corresponds to TRBD1 (6 bases). The germline V and J ends were trimmed by 6 bases and 7 bases, with 16 bases remaining between them. The CDR3 has 14 residues. CDR1 is ENHRY and CDR2 is SYGVKD in the germline V gene. CDR3 region: CAISEGGPWQPQHF. CDR3 nucleotide sequence: TGTGCCATCAGCGAGGGGGGGCCTTGGCAGCCCCAGCATTTT.

V gene TRBV9 combines with J gene TRBJ2-1; D may correspond to TRBD1 or TRBD2 (5 bases each). This CDR3 contains 17 residues. V lost 5 bases and J 3 bases, leaving 21 bases between the germline ends. Looked up from germline, CDR1 is SGDLS and CDR2 is YYNGEE. As DNA, the CDR3 is TGTGCCAGCAGTTCTCGACCGGGACCGCCATTCTACAATGAGCAGTTCTTC. Its translation is CASSSRPGPPFYNEQFF. The complete variable domain, with remaining parts taken from reference TRBV9 and TRBJ2-1, reads DSGVTQTPKHLITATGQRVTLRCSPRSGDLSVYWYQQSLDQGLQFLIQYYNGEERAKGNILERFSAQQFPDLHSELNLSSLELGDSALYFCASSSRPGPPFYNEQFFGPGTRLTVL.

The sample holds a few counts of this clone. The chain is built from TRBV15 and TRBJ1-2, with D unclear. Germline CDR1 and CDR2: LNHNV and YYDKDF (reference sequence). Trimming took 0 bases from V and 8 from J, leaving 16 bases between them. The CDR3 spans 15 residues. The chain's CDR3 is CATSRDEGGIEGYTF. DNA for the CDR3: TGTGCCACCAGCAGAGATGAAGGAGGGATTGAAGGCTACACCTTC.

This chain uses TRBV9 with TRBJ1-2, with 7 bases matching TRBD1. Losses at the gene ends were 6 bases for V and 0 bases for J; bases not matched to a gene: 11. The CDR3 is 16 amino acids. Germline V gene sequence: CDR1 SGDLS, CDR2 YYNGEE. As DNA, the CDR3 is TGTGCCAGCACCGGTGCTCCGGGACAGCCTAACTATGGCTACACCTTC. Translated: CASTGAPGQPNYGYTF.

The V call is TRBV29-1, the J call TRBJ2-3; possibly TRBD1 for D (5 bases). This CDR3 spans 13 amino acids. Germline CDR1 is SQVTM and CDR2 is ANQGSEA. Trimming left V 2 bases short and J 7 bases short, with 13 bases between. In DNA form, the CDR3 reads TGCAGCGTTGAATACCAAGGGGCGTATACGCAGTATTTT. Its translation: CSVEYQGAYTQYF.

The chain carries TRBV29-1 and TRBJ2-2; D is undetermined. Germline CDR1 reads SQVTM; CDR2 reads ANQGSEA. The V end lost 4 bases, the J end lost 2 bases, and 14 bases lay between the germline ends. This CDR3 spans 15 amino acids. CDR3 loop: CSVGVSSGNTGELFF. CDR3 nucleotide sequence: TGCAGCGTTGGGGTTTCGTCGGGTAACACCGGGGAGCTGTTTTTT.

The chain links TRBV5-7 to TRBJ1-5; 9 nucleotides line up with TRBD1. TRBV5-7 is placed among ORFs of uncertain function. The CDR3 sequence is 17 residues long. Germline trimming cut 3 bases from V and 2 bases from J; bases unmatched to any gene: 9. This CDR3 is CASSSLDRGNGNQPQHF. In DNA, the CDR3 is TGTGCCAGCAGCTCCCTGGACAGGGGAAATGGCAATCAGCCCCAGCATTTT.

V is TRBV7-9 and J is TRBJ1-2; 9 nucleotides agree with TRBD1. The germline V gene encodes CDR1 SEHNR and CDR2 FQNEAQ (reference sequence). The CDR3 sequence is 14 residues long. Trimming at V came to 5 bases and at J to 2 bases, leaving 3 bases not matched to a gene. In DNA, the CDR3 is TGTGCCAGCAGCATACAGGGGGCGAACTATGGCTACACCTTC. This gives the protein CASSIQGANYGYTF.

The V and J genes are TRBV2 and TRBJ2-2, with D unclear. V was pared by 3 bases and J by 3 bases, with 8 bases between. Germline CDR1 reads SNHLY; CDR2 reads FYNNEI. The CDR3 has 14 amino acids. The CDR3 loop is CASSDSVDTGELFF. CDR3 coding DNA: TGTGCCAGCAGTGATAGTGTAGACACCGGGGAGCTGTTTTTT.

The V gene is TRBV4-2, the J gene TRBJ1-3, with D tentatively TRBD1 (6 bases). Trimming shortened V by 0 bases and J by 2 bases, and 8 bases separated the two germline ends. The CDR3 consists of 15 residues. Germline V gene sequence: CDR1 LGHNA, CDR2 YNFKEQ. This CDR3 reads CASSQERTAGNTIYF. The DNA for the CDR3 is TGTGCCAGCAGCCAAGAGCGGACAGCTGGAAACACCATATATTTT.